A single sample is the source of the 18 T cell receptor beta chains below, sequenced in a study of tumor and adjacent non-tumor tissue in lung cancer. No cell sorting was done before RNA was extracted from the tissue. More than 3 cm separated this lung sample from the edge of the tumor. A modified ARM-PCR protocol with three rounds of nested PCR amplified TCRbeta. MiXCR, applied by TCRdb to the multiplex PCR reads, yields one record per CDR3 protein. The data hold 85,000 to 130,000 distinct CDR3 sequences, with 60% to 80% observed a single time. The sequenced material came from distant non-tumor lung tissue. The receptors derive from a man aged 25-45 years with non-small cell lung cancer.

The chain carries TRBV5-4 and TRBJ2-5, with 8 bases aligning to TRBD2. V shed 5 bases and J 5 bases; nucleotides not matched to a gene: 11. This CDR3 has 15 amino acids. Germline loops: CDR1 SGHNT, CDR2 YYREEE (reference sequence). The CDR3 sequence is CASSRDSGMDETQYF. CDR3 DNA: TGTGCCAGCAGTCGAGATAGCGGGATGGATGAGACCCAGTACTTC.

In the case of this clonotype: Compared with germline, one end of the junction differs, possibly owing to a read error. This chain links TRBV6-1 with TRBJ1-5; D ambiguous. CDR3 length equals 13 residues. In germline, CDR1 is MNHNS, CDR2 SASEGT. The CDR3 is CASSAGKNQPHHF. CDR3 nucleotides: TGTGCCAGCAGTGCGGGCAAGAATCAGCCCCATCATTTT.

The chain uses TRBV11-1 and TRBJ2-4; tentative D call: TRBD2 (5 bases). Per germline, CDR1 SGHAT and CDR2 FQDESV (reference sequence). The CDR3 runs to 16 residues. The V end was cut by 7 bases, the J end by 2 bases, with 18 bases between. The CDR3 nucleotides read TGTGCCAGCACCCACTCAGGTGGGGAGACCAAAAACATTCAGTACTTC. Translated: CASTHSGGETKNIQYF.

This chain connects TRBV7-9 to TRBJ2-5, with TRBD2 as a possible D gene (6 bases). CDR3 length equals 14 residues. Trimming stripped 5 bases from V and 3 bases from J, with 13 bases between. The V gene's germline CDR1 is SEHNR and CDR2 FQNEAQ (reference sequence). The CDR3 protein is CASSPETSKETQYF. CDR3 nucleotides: TGTGCCAGCAGCCCCGAGACTAGTAAAGAGACCCAGTACTTC.

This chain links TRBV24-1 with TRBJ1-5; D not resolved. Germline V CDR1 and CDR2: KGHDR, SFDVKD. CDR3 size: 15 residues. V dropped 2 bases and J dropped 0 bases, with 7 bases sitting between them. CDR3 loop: CATSDSMSSNQPQHF. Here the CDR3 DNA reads TGTGCCACCAGTGATTCAATGTCTAGCAATCAGCCCCAGCATTTT.

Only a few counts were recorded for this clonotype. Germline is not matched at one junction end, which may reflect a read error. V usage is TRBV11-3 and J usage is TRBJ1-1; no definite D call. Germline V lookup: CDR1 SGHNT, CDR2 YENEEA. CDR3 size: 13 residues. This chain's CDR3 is CASSLGQNTEAFF. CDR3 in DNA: TGTGCCAGCAGTTTAGGCCAGAACACTGAAGCTTTCTTT.

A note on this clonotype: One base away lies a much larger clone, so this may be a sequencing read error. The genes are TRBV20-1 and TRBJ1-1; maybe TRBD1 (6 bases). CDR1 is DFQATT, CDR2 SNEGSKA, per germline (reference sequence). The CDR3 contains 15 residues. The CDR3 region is CSARDAGQSNTEALF. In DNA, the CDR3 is TGCAGTGCTAGAGACGCGGGACAATCGAACACTGAAGCTCTCTTT.

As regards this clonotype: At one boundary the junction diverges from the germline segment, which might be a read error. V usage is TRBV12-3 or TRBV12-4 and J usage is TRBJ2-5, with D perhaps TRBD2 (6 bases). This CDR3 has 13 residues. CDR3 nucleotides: TGTACCAGCAGTTTACGGGGGTTGGAGACCCAGTACTTC. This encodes CTSSLRGLETQYF.

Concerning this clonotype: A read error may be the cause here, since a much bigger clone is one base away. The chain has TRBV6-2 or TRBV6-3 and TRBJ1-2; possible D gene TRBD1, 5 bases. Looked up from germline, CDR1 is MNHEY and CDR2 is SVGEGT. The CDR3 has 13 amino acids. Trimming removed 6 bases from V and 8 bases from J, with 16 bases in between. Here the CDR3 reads CASRLRGEEGYTF. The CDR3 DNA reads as TGTGCCAGCAGACTACGGGGGGAAGAAGGCTACACCTTC.

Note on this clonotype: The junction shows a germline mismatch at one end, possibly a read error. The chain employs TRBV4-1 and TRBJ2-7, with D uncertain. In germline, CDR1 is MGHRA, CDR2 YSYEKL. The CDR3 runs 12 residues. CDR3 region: CAGSQDFTEQYF. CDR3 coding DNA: TGCGCCGGCAGCCAAGATTTTACAGAGCAGTACTTC.

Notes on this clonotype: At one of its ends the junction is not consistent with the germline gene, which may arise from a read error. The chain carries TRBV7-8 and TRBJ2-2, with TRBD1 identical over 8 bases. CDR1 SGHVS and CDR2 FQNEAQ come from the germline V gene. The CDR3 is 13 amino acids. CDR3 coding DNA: TGTGTCAGCAACAGGGGGTTGGGCGGGGAGCTGTTTTTT. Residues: CVSNRGLGGELFF.

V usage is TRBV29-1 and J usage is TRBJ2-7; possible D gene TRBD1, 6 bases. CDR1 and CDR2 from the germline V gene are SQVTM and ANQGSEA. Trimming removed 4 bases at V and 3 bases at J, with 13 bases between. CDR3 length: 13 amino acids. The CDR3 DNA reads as TGCAGCGTTGGTATACAGGGTGACTACGAGCAGTACTTC. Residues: CSVGIQGDYEQYF.

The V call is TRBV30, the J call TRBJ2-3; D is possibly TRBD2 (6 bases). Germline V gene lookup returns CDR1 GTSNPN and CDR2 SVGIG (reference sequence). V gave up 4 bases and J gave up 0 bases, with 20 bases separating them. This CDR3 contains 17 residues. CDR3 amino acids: CAWKWEEPTSSTDTQYF. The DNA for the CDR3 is TGTGCCTGGAAGTGGGAGGAGCCTACCTCAAGCACAGATACGCAGTATTTT.

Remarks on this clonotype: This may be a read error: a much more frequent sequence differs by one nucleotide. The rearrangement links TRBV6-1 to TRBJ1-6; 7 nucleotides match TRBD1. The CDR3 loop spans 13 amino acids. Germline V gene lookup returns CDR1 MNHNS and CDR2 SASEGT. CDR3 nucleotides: TGTACCAGCCACGACAGGGTAAATTCACCCCTCCACTTT. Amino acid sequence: CTSHDRVNSPLHF.

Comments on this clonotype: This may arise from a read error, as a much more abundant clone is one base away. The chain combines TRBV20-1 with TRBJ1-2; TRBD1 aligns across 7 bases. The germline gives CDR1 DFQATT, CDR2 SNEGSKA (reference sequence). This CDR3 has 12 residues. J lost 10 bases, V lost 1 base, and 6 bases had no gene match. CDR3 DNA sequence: TGCAGTGCTAGAGCGACAGGACAGGACTACACCTTC. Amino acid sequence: CSARATGQDYTF.

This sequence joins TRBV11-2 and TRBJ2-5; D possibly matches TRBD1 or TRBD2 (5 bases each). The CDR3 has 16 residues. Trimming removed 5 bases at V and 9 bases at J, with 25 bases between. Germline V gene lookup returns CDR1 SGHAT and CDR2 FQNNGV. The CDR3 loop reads CASSRGPPLVVESQYF. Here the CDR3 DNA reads TGTGCCAGCAGCCGGGGACCGCCTCTAGTGGTTGAGTCCCAGTACTTC.

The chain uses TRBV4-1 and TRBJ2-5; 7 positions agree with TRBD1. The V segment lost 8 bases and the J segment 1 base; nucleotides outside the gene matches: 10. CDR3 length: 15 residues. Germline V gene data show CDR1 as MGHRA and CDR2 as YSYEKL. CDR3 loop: CASCLAQGPQETQYF. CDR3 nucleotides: TGCGCCAGCTGCCTAGCACAGGGGCCCCAAGAGACCCAGTACTTC.

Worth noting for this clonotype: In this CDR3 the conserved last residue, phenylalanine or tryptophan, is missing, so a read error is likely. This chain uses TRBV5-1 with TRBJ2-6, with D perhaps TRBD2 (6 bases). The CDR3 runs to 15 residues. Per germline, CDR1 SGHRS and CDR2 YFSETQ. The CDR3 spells CTSSLEGSGANVLTY. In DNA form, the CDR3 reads TGCACCAGCAGCTTGGAGGGGTCTGGGGCCAACGTCCTGACTTAC.